This T cell receptor (beta chain) was retrieved from a study of response to subunit inactivated influenza vaccine listed by TCRdb under 2018. Context from the whole study: The study used deep quantitative T cell receptor repertoire profiling to track responses to a trivalent subunit inactivated influenza vaccine.

CDR1 and CDR2 were assigned from the germline V gene as SGHRS and YFSETQ. The CDR3 measures 12 amino acids from cysteine to phenylalanine. The retained sequence is limited to the CDR3, 36 bases, with the frame set at the first base. V is cut by 6 bases and J by 6 bases, and the space between the germline ends is 7 bases. There are many counts of this clonotype. Its antigen is not yet known. No much larger clone is present one base from it, and per-base qualities are unavailable. The library was produced with RT-PCR. The sequencer listed for this sample is Illumina HiSeq 2500. TCRdb passed the public sequencing reads through fastp at Q25 and MiXCR, retaining productive beta sequences. Rows matching on CDR3 protein sequence are summarized as one entry with the most common DNA and genes. A total of hundreds of thousands of distinct CDR3 sequences appear in this sample, approximately 20% of them only once. The ten biggest clones cover about 9.3% of the sample.

On the study overall, not on this receptor specifically: The authors suggested that each seasonal influenza vaccination may recruit only a limited number of new T cells.

The sample consisted of PBMCs from blood, taken 21 months after vaccination. The sequence links TRBV5-1 to TRBJ1-6; no confident D gene assignment can be made. This receptor was taken from a man between 50 and 75 years old who received an inactivated influenza vaccine. Donor details come from another sample of the same person, matched by shared clones. The nucleotide sequence is given as TGCGCCAGCACGGAGGGTAATTCACCCCTCCACTTT. Translation gives CASTEGNSPLHF.